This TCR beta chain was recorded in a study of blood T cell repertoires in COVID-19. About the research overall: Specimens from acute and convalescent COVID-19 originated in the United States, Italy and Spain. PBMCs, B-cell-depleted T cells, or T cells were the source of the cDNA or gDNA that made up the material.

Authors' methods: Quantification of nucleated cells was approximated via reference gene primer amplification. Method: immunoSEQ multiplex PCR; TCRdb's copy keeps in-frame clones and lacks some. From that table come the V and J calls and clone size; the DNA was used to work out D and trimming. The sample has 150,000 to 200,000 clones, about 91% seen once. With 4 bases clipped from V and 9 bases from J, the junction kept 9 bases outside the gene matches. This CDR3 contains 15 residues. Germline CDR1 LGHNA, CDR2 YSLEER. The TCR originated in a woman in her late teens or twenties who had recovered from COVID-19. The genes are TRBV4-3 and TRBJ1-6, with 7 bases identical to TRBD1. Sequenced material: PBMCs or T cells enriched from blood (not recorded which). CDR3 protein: CASSLGRQGGSPLHF. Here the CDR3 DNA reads TGCGCCAGCAGCCTTGGACGGCAGGGGGGTTCACCCCTCCACTTT.